This is a list of T cell receptor beta chains from one sample in a study of cytomegalovirus exposure and HLA in healthy donors. Repertoires were generated with immunoSEQ multiplex PCR, while TCRdb's copy carries only in-frame clones and drops some. This sample has some 200,000 clones, with roughly 79% found just once. The source material was PBMCs. These receptors came from a woman aged 25 to 39 in good health and CMV-seropositive. The conserved cysteine and the conserved F or W are not part of the CDR3 here.

CDR3 protein: ASNSGTFFYGYT
V gene: TRBV28

CDR3 protein: ASSPRDREPF
V gene: TRBV18

CDR3 protein: SSSSPRLTVNTEAF
V gene: TRBV7-9

CDR3 protein: AWRLNTGELF
V gene: TRBV30

CDR3 protein: ASSFGAYNEQF
V gene: TRBV27

CDR3 protein: ASSPVLAGGTYEQY
V gene: TRBV4-3

CDR3 protein: ASSLKGANTEAF
V gene: TRBV5-5

CDR3 protein: ASSWGQAAYEQY
V gene: TRBV5-4

CDR3 protein: ASTRGPTYGYT
V gene: TRBV2

CDR3 protein: ASSYPTDKAF
V gene: TRBV6-6

CDR3 protein: ASSQDREGRGPLH
V gene: TRBV4-3

CDR3 protein: AWSRDTNYGYT
V gene: TRBV30

CDR3 protein: ASSLAPGSNYGYT
V gene: TRBV5-1

CDR3 protein: ASSQDRVRSSSTEAF
V gene: TRBV4-3

CDR3 protein: ASSSGLAEIYNEQF
V gene: TRBV7-9

CDR3 protein: ASSPLSTGELSGNTIY
V gene: TRBV18

CDR3 protein: ASSPLISAAYNEQF
V gene: TRBV18

CDR3 protein: ASSPDRGLGNTIY
V gene: TRBV5-1

CDR3 protein: ATSRDFWGDGTEAF
V gene: TRBV15

CDR3 protein: AISPDRAGNTIY
V gene: TRBV10-3

CDR3 protein: ASSQSGGVNTEAF
V gene: TRBV16

CDR3 protein: ASSTRGSYEQY
V gene: TRBV6-5

CDR3 protein: ASSLAGPSSGNTIY
V gene: TRBV5-1

CDR3 protein: ATSRDSISNQPQH
V gene: TRBV15

CDR3 protein: ASSPGTGGQTGELF
V gene: TRBV5-4

CDR3 protein: ASSISDSSSGANVLT
V gene: TRBV19

CDR3 protein: ASSFTSLGQGNSPLH
V gene: TRBV28

CDR3 protein: ASSFGDRGGYMNTEAF
V gene: TRBV7-8